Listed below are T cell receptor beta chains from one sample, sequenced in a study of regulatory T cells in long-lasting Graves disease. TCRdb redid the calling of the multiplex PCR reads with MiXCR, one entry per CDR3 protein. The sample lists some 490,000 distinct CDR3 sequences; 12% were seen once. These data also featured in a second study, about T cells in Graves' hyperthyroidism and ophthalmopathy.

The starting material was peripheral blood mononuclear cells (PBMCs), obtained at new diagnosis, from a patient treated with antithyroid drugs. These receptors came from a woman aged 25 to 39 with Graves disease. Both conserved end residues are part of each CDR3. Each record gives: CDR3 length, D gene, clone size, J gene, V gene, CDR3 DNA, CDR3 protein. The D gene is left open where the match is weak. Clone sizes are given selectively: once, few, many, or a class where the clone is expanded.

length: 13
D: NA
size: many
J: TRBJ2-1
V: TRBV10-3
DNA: TGTGCCATCAGCCCCCGGGAGCCTAATGAGCAGTTCTTC
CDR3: CAISPREPNEQFF

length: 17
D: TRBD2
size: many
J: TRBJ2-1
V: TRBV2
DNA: TGTGCCAGCAGACAAGGGCTTAGCGGGACTACCTACAATGAGCAGTTCTTC
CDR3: CASRQGLSGTTYNEQFF

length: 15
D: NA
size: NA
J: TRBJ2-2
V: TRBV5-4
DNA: TGTGCCAGCAGCTTCGGCAGGTCATCCACCGGGGAGCTGTTTTTT
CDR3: CASSFGRSSTGELFF

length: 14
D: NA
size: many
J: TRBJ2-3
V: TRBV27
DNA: TGTGCCAGCAGTCTCCTTGACATATCAGATACGCAGTATTTT
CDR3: CASSLLDISDTQYF

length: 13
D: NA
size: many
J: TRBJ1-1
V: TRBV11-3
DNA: TGTGCCAGCAGCTCGACAGAATACGGTAGCGCTTTCTTT
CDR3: CASSSTEYGSAFF

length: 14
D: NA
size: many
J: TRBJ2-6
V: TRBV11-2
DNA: TGTGCCAGCAGCTTAGTCGGGGTCTCCTCCGGCCTGACTTTC
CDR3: CASSLVGVSSGLTF

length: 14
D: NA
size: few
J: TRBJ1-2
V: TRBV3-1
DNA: TGTGCCAGCAGCCACGGCCGGCTCCTCTATGGCTACACCTTC
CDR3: CASSHGRLLYGYTF

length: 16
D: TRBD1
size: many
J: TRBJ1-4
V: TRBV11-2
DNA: TGTGCCAGCAGCGGACGCCAGGGGGCAACTAATGAAAAACTGTTTTTT
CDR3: CASSGRQGATNEKLFF

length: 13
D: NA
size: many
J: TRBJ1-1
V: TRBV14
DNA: TGTGCCAGCAGTTACCTCGGGGGCACTGAAGCTTTCTTT
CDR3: CASSYLGGTEAFF

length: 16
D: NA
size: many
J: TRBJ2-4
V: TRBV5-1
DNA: TGCGCCAGCAGCCAACAGACAGGACTCCTCAAAAACATTCAGTACTTC
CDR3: CASSQQTGLLKNIQYF

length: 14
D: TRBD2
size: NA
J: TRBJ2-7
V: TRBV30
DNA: TGTGCCTGGAGTGGGGTTAGCGGGACCTACGAGCAGTACTTC
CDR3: CAWSGVSGTYEQYF

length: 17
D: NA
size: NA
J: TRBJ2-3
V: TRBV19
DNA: TGTGCCAGTAGCCTCACATATTCGCTAGATTACACAGATACGCAGTATTTT
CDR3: CASSLTYSLDYTDTQYF

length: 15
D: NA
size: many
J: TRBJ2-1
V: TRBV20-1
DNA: TGCAGTGCTAGAGTGAGGCGGGATCCCTACAATGAGCAGTTCTTC
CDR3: CSARVRRDPYNEQFF

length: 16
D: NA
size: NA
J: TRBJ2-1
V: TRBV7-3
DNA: TGTGCCAGCAGCCAACTCGGGGTTGAGGGGGACAATGAGCAGTTCTTC
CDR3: CASSQLGVEGDNEQFF

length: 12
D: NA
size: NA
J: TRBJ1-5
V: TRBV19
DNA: TGTGCCAGACACAATACGGGTCAGCCCCAGCATTTT
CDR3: CARHNTGQPQHF

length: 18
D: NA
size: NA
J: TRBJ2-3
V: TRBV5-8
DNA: TGTGCCAGCAGCGTCGGCGCAGAGGGCATAGCTAGCACAGATACGCAGTATTTT
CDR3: CASSVGAEGIASTDTQYF

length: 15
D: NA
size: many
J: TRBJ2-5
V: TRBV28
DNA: TGTGCCAGCAGTTTATGGGGCGGGAACCAAGAGACCCAGTACTTC
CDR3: CASSLWGGNQETQYF

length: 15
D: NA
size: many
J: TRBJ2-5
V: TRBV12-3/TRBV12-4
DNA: TGTGCCAGCAGTTGGGGTCGCGGCAGGTCAGAGACCCAGTACTTC
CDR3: CASSWGRGRSETQYF

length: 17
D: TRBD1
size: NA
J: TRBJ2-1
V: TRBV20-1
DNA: TGCAGTGCTAGAGGTCGCGGGACAGGGGCATCCTACAATGAGCAGTTCTTC
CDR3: CSARGRGTGASYNEQFF

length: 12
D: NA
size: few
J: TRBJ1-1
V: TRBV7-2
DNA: TGTGCCAGCAGCCCAAGGGGGGTTGAAGCTTTCTTT
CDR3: CASSPRGVEAFF

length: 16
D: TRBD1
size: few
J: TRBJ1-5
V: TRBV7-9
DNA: TGTGCCAGCAGCCGGGGCGGGACAGGGGGCAATCAGCCCCAGCATTTT
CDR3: CASSRGGTGGNQPQHF

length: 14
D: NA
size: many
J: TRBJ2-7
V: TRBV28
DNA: TGTGCCAGCAGTTTTTTGCAGCGATCGGGAGAGCAGTACTTC
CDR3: CASSFLQRSGEQYF

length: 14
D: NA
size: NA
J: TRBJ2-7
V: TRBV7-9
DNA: TGTGCCAGCAGCTTTACAGGAGACACCTACGAGCAGTACTTC
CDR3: CASSFTGDTYEQYF

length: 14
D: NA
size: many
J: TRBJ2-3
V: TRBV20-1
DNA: TGCAGTGCTCCCGTCGGGGGAGGCTCAGATACGCAGTATTTT
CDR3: CSAPVGGGSDTQYF

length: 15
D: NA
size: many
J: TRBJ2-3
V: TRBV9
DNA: TGTGCCAGCAGCGTAGGCGCGACTAGCACAGATACGCAGTATTTT
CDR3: CASSVGATSTDTQYF

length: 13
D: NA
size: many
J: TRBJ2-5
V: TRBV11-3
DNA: TGTGCCAGCAGCTTAAACTACGGAGAGACCCAGTACTTC
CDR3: CASSLNYGETQYF

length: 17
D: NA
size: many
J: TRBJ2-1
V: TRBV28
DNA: TGTGCCAGCAGTTTTCTCCCAGGGTCTAGCTCCTACAATGAGCAGTTCTTC
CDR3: CASSFLPGSSSYNEQFF

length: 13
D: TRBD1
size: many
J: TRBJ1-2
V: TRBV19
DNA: TGTGCCACAACAGACAGGGACGACTATGGCTACACCTTC
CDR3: CATTDRDDYGYTF

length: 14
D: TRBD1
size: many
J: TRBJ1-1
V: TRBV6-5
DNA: TGTGCCAGCAGTTCCCCCCCCGAACAGGGGGAAGCTTTCTTT
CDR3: CASSSPPEQGEAFF

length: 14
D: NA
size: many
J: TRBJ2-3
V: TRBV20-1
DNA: TGCAGTGCTAAGGGAACGACTAGCACAGATACGCAGTATTTT
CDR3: CSAKGTTSTDTQYF

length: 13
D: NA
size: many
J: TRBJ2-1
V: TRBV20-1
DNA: TGCAGTGCTAGAGAAGACCGCTACAATGAGCAGTTCTTC
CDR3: CSAREDRYNEQFF

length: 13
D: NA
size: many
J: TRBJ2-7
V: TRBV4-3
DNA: TGCGCCAGCAGCCAAGGACGGAACTACGAGCAGTACTTC
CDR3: CASSQGRNYEQYF

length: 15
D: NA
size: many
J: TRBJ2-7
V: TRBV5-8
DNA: TGTGCCAGCACCGTCACCGGAGGGAACGGCTACGAGCAGTACTTC
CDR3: CASTVTGGNGYEQYF

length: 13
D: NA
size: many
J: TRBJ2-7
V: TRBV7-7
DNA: TGTGCTAGCAGCTTAGCGCGGACGGGCGAGCAGTACTTC
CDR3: CASSLARTGEQYF

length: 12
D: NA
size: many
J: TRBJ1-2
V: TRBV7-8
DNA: TGTGCCAGCAGCTTAGCGCAGGATGGCTACACCTTC
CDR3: CASSLAQDGYTF

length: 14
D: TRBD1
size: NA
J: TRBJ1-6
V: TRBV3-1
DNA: TGTGCCAGCAGCGTCGGACAGGGAGGTTCACCCCTCCACTTT
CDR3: CASSVGQGGSPLHF

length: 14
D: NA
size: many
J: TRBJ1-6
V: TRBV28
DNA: TGTGCCAGCACTAAACCCGGGGTCAATTCACCCCTCCACTTT
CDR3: CASTKPGVNSPLHF

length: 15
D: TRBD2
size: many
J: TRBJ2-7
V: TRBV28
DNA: TGTGCCAGCAGTTTATGGGCTAGCGGGAACTACGAGCAGTACTTC
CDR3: CASSLWASGNYEQYF

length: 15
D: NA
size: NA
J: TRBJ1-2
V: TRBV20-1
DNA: TGCAGTGCTAGCTTCACAGGGACGGGGGGTCAAGGCTACACCTTC
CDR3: CSASFTGTGGQGYTF

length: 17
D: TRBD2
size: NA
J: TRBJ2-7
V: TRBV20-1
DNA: TGCAGTGCTAGAGCCCTAGCGGGAGGGACGTGGGGCAATGAGCAGTACTTC
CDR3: CSARALAGGTWGNEQYF

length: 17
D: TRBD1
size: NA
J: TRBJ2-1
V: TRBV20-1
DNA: TGCAGTGCTAGAGATAAATTGGCCCCAGGACAGGGCAATGAGCAGTTCTTC
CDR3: CSARDKLAPGQGNEQFF

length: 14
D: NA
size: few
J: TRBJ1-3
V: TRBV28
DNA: TGTGCCAGCAGTTTAGAGAGCTCTGGAAACACCATATATTTT
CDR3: CASSLESSGNTIYF

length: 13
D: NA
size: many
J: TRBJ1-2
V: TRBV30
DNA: TGTGCCTGGAGAAGGTCGGCTAACTATGGCTACACCTTC
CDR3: CAWRRSANYGYTF

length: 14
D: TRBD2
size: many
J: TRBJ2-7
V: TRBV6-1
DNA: TGTGCCAGCAGGCTCGCTAGCGGGAGCTACGAGCAGTACTTC
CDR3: CASRLASGSYEQYF

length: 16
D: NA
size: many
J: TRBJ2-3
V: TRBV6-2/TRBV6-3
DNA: TGTGCCAGCAGTTACGGAGCCGCGAGCTCCACAGATACGCAGTATTTT
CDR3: CASSYGAASSTDTQYF

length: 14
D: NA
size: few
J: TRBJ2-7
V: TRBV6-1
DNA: TGTGCCAGCAGTGGTTTTACTCGCAGGGACGAGCAGTACTTC
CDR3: CASSGFTRRDEQYF

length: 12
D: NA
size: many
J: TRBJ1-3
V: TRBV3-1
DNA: TGTGCCAGCAGCCATTGGGGAAACACCATATATTTT
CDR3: CASSHWGNTIYF

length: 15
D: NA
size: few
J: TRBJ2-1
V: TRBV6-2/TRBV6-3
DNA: TGTGCCAGCAGTCTACAGGGTTTGGGGGGGATTGAGCAGTTCTTC
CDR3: CASSLQGLGGIEQFF

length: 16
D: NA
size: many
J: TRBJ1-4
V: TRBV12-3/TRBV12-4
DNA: TGTGCCAGCAGCCCTGCGACGGGGCAGGGAATGAAAAAACTGTTTTTT
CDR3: CASSPATGQGMKKLFF

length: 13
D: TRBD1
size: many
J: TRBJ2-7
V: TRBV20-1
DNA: TGCAGTGCGCGGGGACAGGTCGACTACGAGCAGTACTTC
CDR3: CSARGQVDYEQYF

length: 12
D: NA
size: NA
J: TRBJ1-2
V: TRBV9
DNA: TGTGCCAGCAGCGTAGACGGTTATGGCTACACCTTC
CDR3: CASSVDGYGYTF

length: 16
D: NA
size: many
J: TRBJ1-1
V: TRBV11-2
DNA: TGTGCCAGCAGCTTAGATCGTTGGGGTGGTAACACTGAAGCTTTCTTT
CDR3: CASSLDRWGGNTEAFF

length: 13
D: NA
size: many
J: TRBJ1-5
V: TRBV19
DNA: TGCGCCAGCAGCCGGAAGAGCAATCAGCCCCAGCATTTT
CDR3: CASSRKSNQPQHF